The present entry profiles one TCR beta chain with its context. Other DNA sequences of this sample code for an identical CDR3. Authors' methods: Scientists estimated how many nucleated cells there were by amplifying reference gene primers. Assay used: immunoSEQ multiplex PCR; TCRdb lists only in-frame clones, some missing. The DNA gave D and trimming, while V, J and clone size come from that table. The table includes roughly 280,000 clones, 87% detected once. The data stem from a study of blood T cell repertoires in COVID-19. For the study at large: The cDNA or gDNA used as material had been derived from T cells, B-cell-depleted T cells, or PBMCs.

V was trimmed by 0 bases and J by 7 bases, leaving 10 bases between them. The CDR3 contains 13 residues. The germline V gene has CDR1 LGHDT and CDR2 YNNKEL (reference sequence). This rearrangement joins TRBV3-1 (or the pseudogene TRBV3-2) to TRBJ2-7; unclear D gene. The sequence came from a woman in her fifties or sixties who had recovered from COVID-19. Source material: peripheral blood. CDR3 loop: CASSQDLAREQYF. The CDR3 nucleotides read TGTGCCAGCAGCCAAGATTTGGCAAGAGAGCAGTACTTC.